This is a list of T cell receptor beta chains from one sample in a study of T cell clusters in autoimmune cytopenias. TCRdb re-called the multiplex PCR reads, yielding one record per CDR3 amino acid sequence without DNA. This sample carries about 2,800 distinct CDR3 sequences, with 9.3% going to the ten biggest clones. The sequencing input was peripheral blood. The origin of the receptors is a human donor with an autoimmune cytopenia or autoimmune hepatitis (not recorded which). CDR3s include the opening cysteine and the closing phenylalanine or tryptophan. The size field reads once, few or many counts, or a class when the clone is expanded.

CASHSSYNSPLHF	TRBV18	medium-sized	TRBJ1-6
CSARASGRANEQFF	TRBV20-1	medium-sized	TRBJ2-1
CAWSKVSYEQYF	TRBV30	medium-sized	TRBJ2-7
CASSPWTGWQETQYF	TRBV19	medium-sized	TRBJ2-5
CSARRSSGGKDTQYF	TRBV20-1	medium-sized	TRBJ2-3
CASSPRGLAGWSSYNEQFF	TRBV12-3/TRBV12-4	medium-sized	TRBJ2-1
CASSLSDRGGYTF	TRBV28	medium-sized	TRBJ1-2
CASSPLTSGASTTQYF	TRBV6-5	medium-sized	TRBJ2-5
CASSQVGAQFYGYTF	TRBV4-3	medium-sized	TRBJ1-2
CASSPKSNQPQHF	TRBV6-5	medium-sized	TRBJ1-5
CASRRGGTQYF	TRBV12-3/TRBV12-4	medium-sized	TRBJ2-3
CASSPATVSGGSQQFF	TRBV18	medium-sized	TRBJ2-1
CASSSYGRQYF	TRBV6-2/TRBV6-3	medium-sized	TRBJ2-7
CASSSLAGGTNEQFF	TRBV6-2/TRBV6-3	medium-sized	TRBJ2-1
CASRRLGGAGYGYTF	TRBV19	medium-sized	TRBJ1-2
CASSLDAGGYEQYF	TRBV5-5	medium-sized	TRBJ2-7
CASSQDRGPYEQYF	TRBV4-2	medium-sized	TRBJ2-7